What follows is one T cell receptor beta chain and its context. Its antigen is currently unknown. These data are taken from a study of T-cell reconstitution after alpha-beta-depleted transplantation in children. The TCRbeta library incorporated unique molecular identifiers. TCRdb re-analysed the PCR reads in MiXCR, keeping a single row per CDR3 protein. The sample contains about 1,000,000 distinct CDR3 sequences, about 26% of which appear only once. General observations from the study: The origin of alpha-beta T cells about two months after transplant was reportedly several hundred expanded graft clones. Newly generated T cells supplied most T-cell counts and diversity one year post-transplant. Surviving recipient cells, namely T cells and thymic progenitors, were the source of high day-60 TCRbeta diversity in some patients.

The sequencing used PBMCs, mostly from graft donor cells, collected 360 days after TCRalphabeta/CD19-depleted stem cell transplant. The receptor was isolated from a boy younger than two who had a stem cell transplant for SCID, so the T cells may come from the graft donor.

The CDR3 DNA reads as TGTGCCACCAGCAGAGACGTGGGGAGCAAGAGATACGAGCAGTACTTC. The encoded protein is CATSRDVGSKRYEQYF. The V call is TRBV15, the J call TRBJ2-7; possibly TRBD2 for D (5 bases). The V and J ends lost 0 bases and 4 bases respectively, with 16 bases between them. The CDR3 covers 16 residues. Germline V gene lookup returns CDR1 LNHNV and CDR2 YYDKDF (reference sequence).